This passage covers 32 T cell receptor beta chains from one sample sequenced in a study of sequential checkpoint blockade in melanoma. The treatment denotes: randomized to nivolumab then ipilimumab (arm A) or the reverse (arm B). TCRdb keeps only in-frame clones here, not all; method: immunoSEQ multiplex PCR. Of 5,000 to 6,500 clones in the sample, 15% to 20% were seen once. The sequenced sample was tumor tissue (inferred from file names), obtained from a patient given nivolumab and ipilimumab in sequence. Receptors were obtained from a human donor with melanoma.

This clone is labeled as medium-sized (0.01 to 0.1%). V gene TRBV6-8 combines with J gene TRBJ2-5, with a tentative D call TRBD2 (5 bases). The CDR3 is 14 residues long. Germline loops: CDR1 MNHGY, CDR2 SAAAGT. Trimming shortened V by 11 bases and J by 2 bases, and 18 bases separated the two germline ends. As DNA, the CDR3 is TGTGCCGCCCCTTTAGCCGGGGAGCAAGAGACCCAGTACTTC. Protein product: CAAPLAGEQETQYF.

The chain combines TRBV19 with TRBJ2-1; TRBD2 agrees at 8 bases. This CDR3 spans 17 amino acids. Germline values: CDR1 LNHDA, CDR2 SQIVND (reference sequence). J lost 0 bases, V lost 3 bases, and 7 bases had no gene match. The CDR3 sequence is CASSIRLAGSSYNEQFF. The CDR3 DNA sequence: TGTGCCAGTAGTATTCGGTTAGCGGGGAGCTCCTACAATGAGCAGTTCTTC.

This clone was observed a few times. The V call is TRBV6-8, the J call TRBJ2-5; possibly TRBD1 for D (6 bases). Germline CDR1 reads MNHGY; CDR2 reads SAAAGT. There are 16 residues in the CDR3. V was clipped by 7 bases and J by 5 bases, with 23 bases between them. CDR3 residues: CASITQQGSPEETQYF. The CDR3 DNA reads as TGTGCCAGCATTACACAGCAGGGGAGTCCGGAGGAGACCCAGTACTTC.

The genes are TRBV6-8 and TRBJ2-7; 10 bases line up with TRBD1. After removal of 10 bases from V and 3 bases from J, the junction contained 6 bases not matched to a gene. The CDR3 is 13 residues long. Germline V gene lookup returns CDR1 MNHGY and CDR2 SAAAGT. CDR3: CAISGQGGYEQYF. The CDR3 nucleotides are TGTGCCATCAGCGGACAGGGGGGCTACGAGCAGTACTTC.

This clone was seen only a few times. The chain uses TRBV1 and TRBJ2-7; TRBD2 reflects the table's D call only, with no check against the DNA. TRBV1 is tagged as a pseudogene. The CDR3 consists of 17 residues. CDR3 in DNA: TGCGCCAGCAGCCAAGAGCCTAGCGGGGGGACAACCTACGAGCAGTACTTC. Protein product: CASSQEPSGGTTYEQYF.

In this sample, this clone turned up a few times. The rearrangement joins TRBV6-8 to TRBJ2-7; D uncertain. Germline loops: CDR1 MNHGY, CDR2 SAAAGT. V was shortened by 2 bases and J by 2 bases, with 7 bases between the two germline ends. The CDR3 contains 13 residues. Here the CDR3 DNA reads TGTGCCAGCAGTTACCAGCCAGCCTACGAGCAGTACTTC. It translates to CASSYQPAYEQYF.

The rearrangement uses TRBV19 and TRBJ1-6; perhaps TRBD1 as D (6 bases). The CDR3 has 16 amino acids. CDR1 and CDR2 (germline): LNHDA, SQIVND (reference sequence). Trimming stripped 1 base from V and 7 bases from J, with 14 bases between. The CDR3 region has the DNA TGTGCCAGTAGTATAGGGACGGGGGCGATCAATTCACCCCTCCACTTT. Its translation is CASSIGTGAINSPLHF.

This clone was picked up a small number of times. The chain links TRBV6-8 to TRBJ2-1; TRBD1 is a possible D gene (6 bases). The CDR3 is 15 residues long. With 4 bases removed from V and 0 bases from J, the gap between germline ends came to 10 bases. CDR1 and CDR2 (germline): MNHGY, SAAAGT. In DNA, the CDR3 is TGTGCCAGCAGTTTACAGGGTAGCTCCTACAATGAGCAGTTCTTC. This translates into CASSLQGSSYNEQFF.

By proportion, this clone is medium-sized. V gene TRBV11-3 combines with J gene TRBJ2-2, with TRBD1 identical over 7 bases. This CDR3 contains 14 residues. The germline CDR1 and CDR2 sequences are SGHNT and YENEEA. J gave up 7 bases and V 3 bases, and 5 bases lay outside the gene matches. In DNA form, the CDR3 reads TGTGCCAGCAGCTTGGAGACAGGGATCGGGGAGCTGTTTTTT. Protein sequence: CASSLETGIGELFF.

The rearrangement uses TRBV18 and TRBJ2-1, with no clear D. Germline CDR1 and CDR2: KGHSH and LQKENI. Between the trimmed V and J ends, which lost 3 bases and 5 bases, there was a span of 14 bases. The CDR3 contains 15 residues. The CDR3 sequence: CASSPGTGRNNEQFF. The DNA for the CDR3 is TGTGCCAGCTCACCTGGCACGGGTCGGAACAATGAGCAGTTCTTC.

Only a few counts were recorded for this clone. The chain recombines TRBV19 with TRBJ2-5; 12 bases line up with TRBD1. The trim removed 5 bases at V and 4 bases at J, leaving 5 bases unmatched. Per the germline V gene, CDR1 is LNHDA and CDR2 is SQIVND (reference sequence). This CDR3 is 15 amino acids long. The CDR3 DNA is TGTGCCAGTAGTGCGGGACAGGGGGCAATAGAGACCCAGTACTTC. Amino acid sequence: CASSAGQGAIETQYF.

This clone was counted a few times. The chain couples TRBV6-8 to TRBJ2-5, with a tentative D call TRBD1 (5 bases). Between the trimmed V and J ends, which lost 7 bases and 2 bases, there was a span of 8 bases. CDR3 size: 12 residues. Germline assignment: CDR1 MNHGY and CDR2 SAAAGT. The CDR3 DNA is TGTGCCAGCAAAGGGGAACAAGAGACCCAGTACTTC. It specifies CASKGEQETQYF.

This clone was detected a few times. The chain combines TRBV7-6 with TRBJ1-2; D remains ambiguous. The V and J ends lost 5 bases and 4 bases respectively, with 14 bases between them. Germline V lookup: CDR1 SGHVS, CDR2 FNYEAQ. The CDR3 loop spans 14 amino acids. CDR3 amino acids: CASSTARAFYGYTF. CDR3 DNA sequence: TGTGCCAGCAGCACGGCAAGGGCCTTCTATGGCTACACCTTC.

This clone was observed a handful of times. The J gene is TRBJ1-2, the V gene TRBV11-3; TRBD1 aligns across 9 bases. From germline, CDR1 is SGHNT and CDR2 YENEEA. The CDR3 covers 15 residues. Losses at the gene ends were 7 bases for V and 3 bases for J; bases not matched to a gene: 9. The CDR3 sequence: CASIRNRGPYYGYTF. In nucleotides, the CDR3 is TGTGCCAGCATCAGAAACAGGGGGCCTTACTATGGCTACACCTTC.

At least ten counts were recorded for this clone. This chain uses TRBV11-3 with TRBJ2-5; 14 positions match TRBD2. This CDR3 comprises 17 residues. CDR1 and CDR2 from the germline V gene are SGHNT and YENEEA. After removal of 4 bases from V and 5 bases from J, the junction contained 9 bases not matched to a gene. CDR3 protein: CASSSGGLAGGRETQYF. The CDR3 bases are TGTGCCAGCAGCTCGGGCGGACTAGCGGGGGGTAGGGAGACCCAGTACTTC.

There are many counts of this clone. The J gene is TRBJ1-1, the V gene TRBV6-8, with no clear D. Germline CDR1 and CDR2: MNHGY and SAAAGT. This CDR3 has 13 residues. Trimming stripped 7 bases from V and 1 base from J, with 10 bases between. CDR3 protein: CASTLWSNTEAFF. The CDR3, as DNA: TGTGCCAGCACCCTCTGGTCGAACACTGAAGCTTTCTTT.

This clone is labeled medium-sized (0.01 to 0.1%). The rearrangement uses TRBV15 and TRBJ1-4; unclear D gene. Germline CDR1 reads LNHNV; CDR2 reads YYDKDF (reference sequence). Trimming pared 4 bases from V and 10 bases from J, leaving 22 bases between. This CDR3 spans 16 amino acids. The CDR3 nucleotides are TGTGCCACCAGCACGTCCGGAGATTACAATGATGGAAAACTGTTTTTT. It specifies CATSTSGDYNDGKLFF.

This clone showed up just a few times. The rearrangement uses TRBV6-8 and TRBJ1-1; the D is unclear. The CDR3 runs to 15 residues. Germline values: CDR1 MNHGY, CDR2 SAAAGT. With 5 bases removed from V and 4 bases from J, the gap between germline ends came to 17 bases. For the CDR3, the DNA is TGTGCCAGCAGTCCTACTGCTGACCGATTCACTGAAGCTTTCTTT. Amino acids: CASSPTADRFTEAFF.

This clone turned up a few times. The genes are TRBV9 and TRBJ1-1; D uncertain. V gave up 6 bases and J gave up 8 bases, with 17 bases separating them. Germline V gene data show CDR1 as SGDLS and CDR2 as YYNGEE. The CDR3 loop spans 13 amino acids. CDR3 sequence (DNA): TGTGCCAGCAATCAAGCGGCGGACGGAGAAGCTTTCTTT. It codes for CASNQAADGEAFF.

This chain links TRBV5-1 with TRBJ2-2; 12 nucleotides line up with TRBD1. There are 16 residues in the CDR3. CDR1 and CDR2 from the germline V gene are SGHRS and YFSETQ. The junction had 6 bases not matched to a gene; V was cut back by 3 bases and J by 6 bases. The CDR3 sequence: CASSSLGQGAPGELFF. In DNA form, the CDR3 reads TGCGCCAGCAGCTCTCTGGGACAGGGGGCCCCCGGGGAGCTGTTTTTT.

In this sample, this clone turned up a few times. The J gene is TRBJ2-1, the V gene TRBV6-8; D call uncertain. Germline values: CDR1 MNHGY, CDR2 SAAAGT. V was cut by 10 bases and J by 8 bases, with 18 bases left in between. The CDR3 spans 13 residues. The CDR3, as DNA: TGTGCCACCTCGGGCGTCCTCGGCGATGAGCAGTTCTTC. This sequence encodes CATSGVLGDEQFF.

The rearrangement joins TRBV6-7 to TRBJ1-1; D may be TRBD1 (5 bases). TRBV6-7 counts as an open reading frame of uncertain function. The CDR3 length is 11 residues. Trimming stripped 3 bases from V and 10 bases from J, with 9 bases between. For the CDR3, the DNA is TGTGCCAGCAGTTATAGGGGTGCAGCTTTCTTT. Translating gives CASSYRGAAFF.

The table lists this clone with many counts. V gene TRBV11-3 combines with J gene TRBJ2-1, with TRBD2 identical over 14 bases. Germline V gene sequence: CDR1 SGHNT, CDR2 YENEEA. The CDR3 length is 20 residues. V shed 6 bases, J shed 7 bases, and the junction held 20 bases outside the gene matches. The CDR3, as DNA: TGTGCCAGCAGGTTCAGGGTCGTCCTGACTAGCGGGGGGGCGTGGAATGAGCAGTTCTTC. It codes for CASRFRVVLTSGGAWNEQFF.

The table lists this clone with a few counts. The chain is built from TRBV12-5 and TRBJ2-3, with 8 bases matching TRBD2. The CDR3 covers 13 residues. Germline loops: CDR1 LGHNT, CDR2 FRNRAP. The CDR3 reads CASFGGGTDTQYF. The DNA of the CDR3 is TGTGCCAGCTTCGGCGGGGGGACAGATACGCAGTATTTT.

This clone was counted many times. This chain uses TRBV11-3 with TRBJ1-2, with 8 bases lining up with TRBD1. The CDR3 length is 15 residues. Per the germline V gene, CDR1 is SGHNT and CDR2 is YENEEA. Unmatched junction bases numbered 9, after V lost 5 bases and J lost 4 bases. Written as DNA, the CDR3 is TGTGCCAGCAGCCCCCGGACAGGGATGGTCTATGGCTACACCTTC. It encodes CASSPRTGMVYGYTF.

This clone is medium-sized by share. The J gene is TRBJ2-1, the V gene TRBV11-3; 10 positions agree with TRBD2. The CDR3 is made up of 16 amino acids. Germline-derived CDR1 and CDR2 are SGHNT and YENEEA. J lost 5 bases, V lost 7 bases, and 11 bases had no gene match. CDR3: CASNRVWTSGDNEQFF. CDR3 sequence (DNA): TGTGCCAGCAATCGAGTCTGGACTAGCGGCGACAATGAGCAGTTCTTC.

The V call is TRBV18, the J call TRBJ2-7, with D possibly matching TRBD1 (5 bases). Trimming stripped 0 bases from V and 2 bases from J, with 8 bases between. Germline V gene data show CDR1 as KGHSH and CDR2 as LQKENI. The CDR3 length is 14 residues. The CDR3 nucleotides read TGTGCCAGCTCACCACCGGGCAGGGCCTACGAGCAGTACTTC. Residues: CASSPPGRAYEQYF.

This clone was seen repeatedly, ten times or more. The rearrangement joins TRBV6-8 to TRBJ1-6; 9 bases agree with TRBD1. CDR1 and CDR2 (germline): MNHGY, SAAAGT. The CDR3 contains 14 residues. V lost 4 bases to trimming and J lost 10 bases; unmatched junction nucleotides: 5. CDR3 in DNA: TGTGCCAGCAGTTGGACAGGGGAGCGGTCACCCCTCCACTTT. As protein: CASSWTGERSPLHF.

This clone was detected many times. This rearrangement joins TRBV11-3 to TRBJ2-7, with TRBD2 identical over 11 bases. CDR1 is SGHNT, CDR2 YENEEA, per germline. The junction had 6 bases not matched to a gene; V was cut back by 5 bases and J by 0 bases. The CDR3 consists of 16 residues. The CDR3 DNA sequence: TGTGCCAGCAGCCGACTAGCGGGGTCCAGCTCCTACGAGCAGTACTTC. Translated: CASSRLAGSSSYEQYF.

This clone was counted only a few times. The CDR3 DNA sequence: TGTGCCAGCAGCTTAGACTCCCTCGGGAATCAGCCCCAGCATTTT. This gives the protein CASSLDSLGNQPQHF. The J gene is TRBJ1-5, the V gene TRBV11-3; D call uncertain. V was pared by 0 bases and J by 4 bases, with 10 bases between. Germline lookup yields CDR1 SGHNT and CDR2 YENEEA. CDR3 length: 15 amino acids.

The rearrangement joins TRBV4-1 to TRBJ1-4, with D possibly TRBD1 on 6 matching bases. This CDR3 has 20 residues. Germline V gene data show CDR1 as MGHRA and CDR2 as YSYEKL. V lost 0 bases, J lost 3 bases, and 23 bases lay in between. The CDR3 sequence: CASSQEVVGGRNRANEKLFF. CDR3 sequence (DNA): TGCGCCAGCAGCCAAGAGGTAGTAGGGGGGCGAAATCGGGCTAATGAAAAACTGTTTTTT.

This clone was seen only a few times. J is TRBJ2-7 and V is TRBV6-7; D perhaps matches TRBD1 (5 bases). TRBV6-7 is an ORF, with its function uncertain. Trimming stripped 11 bases from V and 7 bases from J, with 18 bases between. The CDR3 totals 12 residues. CDR3 in amino acids: CAVRVGKGEQYF. The CDR3 DNA sequence: TGTGCCGTCCGGGTCGGTAAGGGGGAGCAGTACTTC.